This T cell receptor beta chain was retrieved from a study of radiotherapy plus CTLA-4 blockade in lung cancer. About the study: 15% to 20% of patients responded objectively, and roughly 31% achieved disease control. Study results and caveats: Tumor-derived TCR clones expanded in blood after radiotherapy plus ipilimumab.

J lost 1 base, V lost 5 bases, and 5 bases had no gene match. The CDR3 runs to 16 residues. Germline V gene data show CDR1 as MNHEY and CDR2 as SMNVEV (reference sequence). TCRdb's copy holds only in-frame clones and misses some; the assay was immunoSEQ multiplex PCR. The sample holds 71,000 or so clones, more than 85% seen once. Focal radiation with ipilimumab CTLA-4 blockade was given to patients with chemo-refractory metastatic non-small-cell lung cancer. In regard to this clone: The antigen is undetermined.

V is TRBV27 and J is TRBJ2-1, with TRBD2 matching over 10 bases. This TCR came from a human donor with non-small cell lung cancer who had stable disease on radiotherapy plus ipilimumab. Sequencing used peripheral blood, obtained from a patient treated with radiotherapy plus ipilimumab. The CDR3 DNA follows: TGTGCCAGCAGTAAAACTAGCGGGACGTCCTACAATGAGCAGTTCTTC. It yields the protein CASSKTSGTSYNEQFF.